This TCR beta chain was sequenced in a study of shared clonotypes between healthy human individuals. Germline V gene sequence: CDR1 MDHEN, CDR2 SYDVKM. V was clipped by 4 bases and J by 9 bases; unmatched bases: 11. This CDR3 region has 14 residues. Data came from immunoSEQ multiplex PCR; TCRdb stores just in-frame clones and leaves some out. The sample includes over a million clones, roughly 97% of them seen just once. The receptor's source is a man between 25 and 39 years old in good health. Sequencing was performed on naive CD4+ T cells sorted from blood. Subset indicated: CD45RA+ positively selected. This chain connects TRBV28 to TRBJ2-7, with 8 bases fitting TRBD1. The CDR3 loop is CASSSPTRTGRQYF. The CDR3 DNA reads TGTGCCAGCAGTTCCCCGACACGGACAGGGAGGCAGTACTTC. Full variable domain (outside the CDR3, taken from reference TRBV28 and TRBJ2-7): DVKVTQSSRYLVKRTGEKVFLECVQDMDHENMFWYRQDPGLGLRLIYFSYDVKMKEKGDIPEGYSVSREKKERFSLILESASTNQTSMYLCASSSPTRTGRQYFGPGTRLTVT.